Following are 29 T cell receptor beta chains from one sample sequenced in a study of cytotoxic CD8 clonotypes in ibrutinib-treated CLL. Measured with immunoSEQ multiplex PCR; TCRdb has only the in-frame clones, and not every one. The data show more than 110,000 clones, with approximately 80% seen just once and 7.6% held by the top ten. The sample here was PBMCs, taken after 36 months of ibrutinib treatment. Receptor source: a human donor with chronic lymphocytic leukemia.

This rearrangement joins TRBV18 to TRBJ2-2; TRBD1 might be the D (5 bases). Between the trimmed V and J ends, which lost 3 bases and 4 bases, there was a span of 12 bases. Germline V lookup: CDR1 KGHSH, CDR2 LQKENI. The CDR3 sequence is 15 residues long. The CDR3 coding sequence is TGTGCCAGCTCACCCTCAGGGCTCGGCACCGGGGAGCTGTTTTTT. It yields the protein CASSPSGLGTGELFF. Variable domain in full (rest from reference TRBV18 and TRBJ2-2): NAGVMQNPRHLVRRRGQEARLRCSPMKGHSHVYWYRQLPEEGLKFMVYLQKENIIDESGMPKERFSAEFPKEGPSILRIQQVVRGDSAAYFCASSPSGLGTGELFFGEGSRLTVL.

This clone was seen more than once but under ten times. The chain carries TRBV5-4 and TRBJ1-6; tentatively, D is TRBD1 (6 bases). The CDR3 is made up of 14 amino acids. V shed 1 base and J shed 7 bases, with 9 bases lying between them. CDR1 is SGHNT, CDR2 YYREEE, per germline (reference sequence). CDR3 amino acids: CASSLKGGNSPLHF. CDR3 sequence (DNA): TGTGCCAGCAGCTTGAAAGGGGGGAATTCACCCCTCCACTTT.

CDR3 sequence reads: CASSLKFGRFTDTQYF. The CDR3 region has the DNA TGTGCCAGCAGTTTAAAGTTCGGGAGGTTTACAGATACGCAGTATTTT. The chain employs TRBV27 and TRBJ2-3; 7 bases line up with TRBD2. This CDR3 has 16 residues. From germline, CDR1 is MNHEY and CDR2 SMNVEV (reference sequence). The ends lost 2 bases at V and 3 bases at J; junction bases unmatched: 8.

This sequence joins TRBV5-8 and TRBJ2-5, with TRBD2 matching over 9 bases. Germline trimming cut 0 bases from V and 5 bases from J; bases unmatched to any gene: 11. The germline CDR1 and CDR2 sequences are SGHTS and YDEGEE. This CDR3 contains 17 residues. CDR3 amino acids: CASSLGILAGSWETQYF. For the CDR3, the DNA is TGTGCCAGCAGCTTGGGCATTCTAGCGGGAAGCTGGGAGACCCAGTACTTC.

The rearrangement uses TRBV18 and TRBJ2-3; 7 nucleotides align to TRBD2. Germline CDR1 KGHSH, CDR2 LQKENI. V lost 3 bases to trimming and J lost 2 bases; unmatched junction nucleotides: 2. This CDR3 has 14 residues. CDR3 DNA: TGTGCCAGCTCACCCCGGGACTACACAGATACGCAGTATTTT. Protein: CASSPRDYTDTQYF.

The J gene is TRBJ2-3, the V gene TRBV7-9; D might be TRBD1 or TRBD2, each matching 5 bases. The CDR3 has 15 amino acids. The ends were cut back, 8 bases at V and 1 base at J, with 16 bases in the middle. Germline assignment: CDR1 SEHNR and CDR2 FQNEAQ (reference sequence). As DNA, the CDR3 is TGTGCCAGCTCCTTAAGATCGGGGCGCACAGATACGCAGTATTTT. It is translated as CASSLRSGRTDTQYF. The full variable domain, with the rest looked up from reference TRBV7-9 and TRBJ2-3, is DTGVSQNPRHKITKRGQNVTFRCDPISEHNRLYWYRQTLGQGPEFLTYFQNEAQLEKSRLLSDRFSAERPKGSFSTLEIQRTEQGDSAMYLCASSLRSGRTDTQYFGPGTRLTVL.

This chain uses TRBV4-2 with TRBJ1-6; no reliable D call. Trimming stripped 0 bases from V and 5 bases from J, with 11 bases between. The germline V gene has CDR1 LGHNA and CDR2 YNFKEQ. The CDR3 has 16 amino acids. DNA of the CDR3: TGTGCCAGCAGCCAAGATTCGTACAGAAATAATTCACCCCTCCACTTT. It encodes CASSQDSYRNNSPLHF.

The chain links TRBV18 to TRBJ2-7, with no clear D. This CDR3 comprises 15 residues. The V and J ends lost 1 base and 0 bases respectively, with 10 bases between them. Germline V lookup: CDR1 KGHSH, CDR2 LQKENI. Here the CDR3 reads CASSPRAGYSYEQYF. The CDR3 nucleotides are TGTGCCAGCTCACCACGGGCCGGTTACTCCTACGAGCAGTACTTC. The entire variable domain, with the rest obtained from reference TRBV18 and TRBJ2-7, is as follows: NAGVMQNPRHLVRRRGQEARLRCSPMKGHSHVYWYRQLPEEGLKFMVYLQKENIIDESGMPKERFSAEFPKEGPSILRIQQVVRGDSAAYFCASSPRAGYSYEQYFGPGTRLTVT.

The chain employs TRBV9 and TRBJ1-4, with a possible D match to TRBD1 (6 bases). Trimming shortened V by 0 bases and J by 5 bases, and 8 bases separated the two germline ends. This CDR3 is built from 14 residues. Germline V gene sequence: CDR1 SGDLS, CDR2 YYNGEE. This CDR3 reads CASSVEGGNEKLFF. The CDR3 DNA follows: TGTGCCAGCAGCGTAGAGGGGGGGAATGAAAAACTGTTTTTT.

The chain employs TRBV7-3 and TRBJ1-2; D not resolved. V was clipped by 3 bases and J by 2 bases, with 7 bases between them. Germline V gene data show CDR1 as SGHTA and CDR2 as FQGTGA. The CDR3 extends over 13 amino acids. CDR3 coding DNA: TGTGCCAGCAGCTTGGGCAAAAACTATGGCTACACCTTC. Residues: CASSLGKNYGYTF.

This chain connects TRBV5-1 to TRBJ2-5; no clear D. Germline V gene lookup returns CDR1 SGHRS and CDR2 YFSETQ. V was shortened by 0 bases and J by 1 base, with 13 bases between the two germline ends. The CDR3 is made up of 16 amino acids. In nucleotides, the CDR3 is TGCGCCAGCAGCTTGGCCCCGACCGTTAGCCAAGAGACCCAGTACTTC. Its translation is CASSLAPTVSQETQYF.

The chain uses TRBV14 and TRBJ2-4; D is unclear. The CDR3 totals 13 residues. V gave up 2 bases and J gave up 4 bases, with 6 bases separating them. The germline gives CDR1 SGHDN, CDR2 FVKESK. CDR3 nucleotide sequence: TGTGCCAGCAGCCAACTGACTAAAAACATTCAGTACTTC. The encoded protein is CASSQLTKNIQYF.

This clone came up once. V and J are TRBV7-6 and TRBJ1-5; maybe TRBD1 (5 bases). This CDR3 spans 15 amino acids. Germline V gene lookup returns CDR1 SGHVS and CDR2 FNYEAQ. V lost 5 bases and J lost 6, with 17 bases in between. In nucleotides, the CDR3 is TGTGCCAGCAGCCCGGGACCCGAATGGGGTCAGCCCCAGCATTTT. It codes for CASSPGPEWGQPQHF.

This clone was seen once. This rearrangement joins TRBV27 to TRBJ2-2; no firm D call. Trimming stripped 7 bases from V and 4 bases from J, with 10 bases between. Germline V gene data show CDR1 as MNHEY and CDR2 as SMNVEV (reference sequence). This CDR3 region has 13 residues. CDR3 in amino acids: CASTELGTGELFF. For the CDR3, the DNA is TGTGCCAGCACTGAATTGGGCACCGGGGAGCTGTTTTTT.

The chain carries TRBV11-2 and TRBJ2-7; TRBD1 is a possible D gene (6 bases). CDR3 length: 16 amino acids. The V end lost 0 bases, the J end lost 0 bases, and 12 bases lay between the germline ends. CDR1 is SGHAT, CDR2 FQNNGV, per germline. The CDR3: CASSLEDSPRSYEQYF. Here the CDR3 DNA reads TGTGCCAGCAGCTTAGAGGACAGCCCTCGCTCCTACGAGCAGTACTTC.

The chain carries TRBV9 and TRBJ2-7, with D possibly called TRBD1 or TRBD2 (5 bases each). There are 15 residues in the CDR3. Germline values: CDR1 SGDLS, CDR2 YYNGEE. The ends were cut back, 4 bases at V and 1 base at J, with 15 bases in the middle. This chain's CDR3 is CASSPHTGGSYEQYF. CDR3 DNA sequence: TGTGCCAGCAGCCCGCATACTGGGGGATCCTACGAGCAGTACTTC.

The chain carries TRBV27 and TRBJ2-1; TRBD2 matches 7 bases. The germline CDR1 and CDR2 sequences are MNHEY and SMNVEV (reference sequence). The CDR3 covers 15 residues. Losses at the gene ends were 3 bases for V and 5 bases for J; bases not matched to a gene: 7. CDR3 in DNA: TGTGCCAGCAGTTTGATACGGGACTACGACAATGAGCAGTTCTTC. Encoded protein: CASSLIRDYDNEQFF.

This sequence joins TRBV28 and TRBJ2-2; D could derive from TRBD1 or TRBD2 (5 bases each). Germline V gene lookup returns CDR1 MDHEN and CDR2 SYDVKM. This CDR3 has 15 residues. V gave up 5 bases and J gave up 4 bases, with 14 bases separating them. The CDR3 loop reads CASSTGGSGTGELFF. CDR3 nucleotides: TGTGCCAGCAGTACAGGAGGCTCGGGCACCGGGGAGCTGTTTTTT.

This clone was detected once. The chain is built from TRBV6-5 and TRBJ1-3; D perhaps matches TRBD1 (6 bases). V shed 0 bases and J shed 4 bases, with 13 bases lying between them. This CDR3 is built from 16 residues. Germline CDR1 MNHEY, CDR2 SVGAGI. CDR3 DNA sequence: TGTGCCAGCAGTTACTCAGGACAGACGCGGGGAAACACCATATATTTT. As protein: CASSYSGQTRGNTIYF.

CDR3: CASSLNRVPTPTNEKLFF. The DNA of the CDR3 is TGTGCCAGCAGCCTCAACAGGGTTCCCACACCAACTAATGAAAAACTGTTTTTT. This chain uses TRBV7-8 with TRBJ1-4; the D gene is possibly TRBD1 (6 bases). Germline values: CDR1 SGHVS, CDR2 FQNEAQ. The V gene lost 5 bases and the J gene lost 0 bases, with 19 bases spanning the gap. The CDR3 consists of 18 residues.

This clone showed up just a few times. This chain links TRBV19 with TRBJ1-4; D perhaps matches TRBD1 (5 bases). The CDR3 is 13 amino acids. V gave up 4 bases and J gave up 4 bases, with 7 bases separating them. The germline V gene has CDR1 LNHDA and CDR2 SQIVND (reference sequence). The CDR3 here is CASSNRINEKLFF. Here the CDR3 DNA reads TGTGCCAGTAGTAACAGGATTAATGAAAAACTGTTTTTT.

The chain couples TRBV5-1 to TRBJ2-3, with 9 bases that match TRBD2. The germline V gene encodes CDR1 SGHRS and CDR2 YFSETQ. The CDR3 runs 15 residues. J was trimmed by 2 bases and V by 1 base; bases with no gene match: 2. Here the CDR3 reads CASSLSGGNTDTQYF. In DNA form, the CDR3 reads TGCGCCAGCAGCTTGAGCGGGGGGAACACAGATACGCAGTATTTT.

This clone was seen only a few times. This rearrangement joins TRBV9 to TRBJ1-6; no definite D call. The V gene lost 2 bases and the J gene lost 0 bases, with 9 bases spanning the gap. Germline values: CDR1 SGDLS, CDR2 YYNGEE. This CDR3 has 16 residues. CDR3 residues: CASSVTGSSYNSPLHF. The CDR3 bases are TGTGCCAGCAGCGTTACGGGAAGCTCCTATAATTCACCCCTCCACTTT.

In its sample, this clone was seen once. This chain uses TRBV7-9 with TRBJ2-7; D unclear. CDR1 is SEHNR and CDR2 is FQNEAQ in the germline V gene (reference sequence). Trimming removed 0 bases from V and 0 bases from J, with 6 bases in between. This CDR3 region has 14 residues. The chain's CDR3 is CASSLAWGSYEQYF. CDR3 nucleotide sequence: TGTGCCAGCAGCTTAGCTTGGGGCTCCTACGAGCAGTACTTC.

This clone was picked up one time. Here the CDR3 reads CASSTPGGARYTDTQYF. CDR3 sequence (DNA): TGTGCCAGCAGCACACCCGGGGGGGCCCGTTACACAGATACGCAGTATTTT. The chain combines TRBV28 with TRBJ2-3; TRBD2 aligns across 8 bases. Germline loops: CDR1 MDHEN, CDR2 SYDVKM. V was clipped by 6 bases and J by 2 bases; unmatched bases: 13. CDR3 size: 17 residues.

The rearrangement joins TRBV6-6 to TRBJ2-7; D may be TRBD2 (6 bases). In germline, CDR1 is MNHNY, CDR2 SVGAGI (reference sequence). V was cut by 6 bases and J by 5 bases, with 20 bases left in between. The CDR3 has 15 amino acids. The CDR3 reads CASRQLASVPHEQYF. The DNA for the CDR3 is TGTGCCAGCAGACAGTTAGCTAGCGTCCCTCACGAGCAGTACTTC.

The chain is built from TRBV29-1 and TRBJ2-5, with unresolved D. The CDR3 has 12 residues. Germline CDR1 reads SQVTM; CDR2 reads ANQGSEA. Between the trimmed V and J ends, which lost 8 bases and 0 bases, there was a span of 10 bases. CDR3 region: CSMTGYQETQYF. In DNA form, the CDR3 reads TGCAGCATGACCGGGTACCAAGAGACCCAGTACTTC.

In its sample, this clone was seen once. The CDR3 loop reads CASSYSIGAGGEAFF. The CDR3 region has the DNA TGTGCCAGCAGTTACTCGATTGGGGCAGGTGGTGAAGCTTTCTTT. The chain employs TRBV6-5 and TRBJ1-1; D might be TRBD1 (5 bases). Germline lookup yields CDR1 MNHEY and CDR2 SVGAGI. This CDR3 is built from 15 residues. Trimming removed 0 bases from V and 7 bases from J, with 15 bases in between.

This clone has a handful of counts. The chain couples TRBV27 to TRBJ1-3, with D unresolved. CDR1 is MNHEY, CDR2 SMNVEV, per germline (reference sequence). Trimming pared 3 bases from V and 0 bases from J, leaving 18 bases between. This CDR3 contains 18 residues. The CDR3 nucleotides read TGTGCCAGCAGTTTGGGTCACGGTCCCGGGTACTCTGGAAACACCATATATTTT. It specifies CASSLGHGPGYSGNTIYF.